This T cell receptor (beta chain) was profiled in a study of blood T cell repertoires in COVID-19. Turning to the study itself: Donors in the United States, Italy and Spain gave samples during acute or convalescent COVID-19. Sources were T cells, B-cell-depleted T cells, or PBMCs; the material itself was cDNA or gDNA.

Profiled with immunoSEQ multiplex PCR; TCRdb holds only in-frame clones, not every one. This table has approximately 65,000 clones, around 84% appearing once. The V end lost 5 bases, the J end lost 0 bases, and 13 bases lay between the germline ends. Germline loops: CDR1 MDHEN, CDR2 SYDVKM. This CDR3 has 15 residues. The receptor's source is a man aged 50-60 years with acute or convalescent COVID-19. Material: peripheral blood. The V gene is TRBV28, the J gene TRBJ1-1, with D maybe TRBD1 (6 bases). The CDR3 protein is CASSPWTDLNTEAFF. The DNA for the CDR3 is TGTGCCAGCAGTCCCTGGACAGACCTGAACACTGAAGCTTTCTTT. Full variable domain (rest looked up from reference TRBV28 and TRBJ1-1): DVKVTQSSRYLVKRTGEKVFLECVQDMDHENMFWYRQDPGLGLRLIYFSYDVKMKEKGDIPEGYSVSREKKERFSLILESASTNQTSMYLCASSPWTDLNTEAFFGQGTRLTVV.